This TCR beta chain was identified during a study of early T cells in non-severe SARS-CoV-2 infection. The CDR3 contains 14 residues. The V and J ends lost 7 bases and 6 bases respectively, with 18 bases between them. Germline loops: CDR1 MNHEY, CDR2 SMNVEV (reference sequence). This clonotype was found many times. Unique molecular identifier tags were affixed to discrete cDNA molecules. Each CDR3 protein gets one entry after TCRdb re-called the 5' RACE reads with MiXCR. The sample consists of around 49,000 distinct CDR3 sequences, about 4.2% of them appearing once. Sequencing used whole blood. This clonotype originated in an adult who was a healthcare worker with PCR-confirmed SARS-CoV-2 infection or an uninfected control (not recorded which). V is TRBV27 and J is TRBJ1-2, with D unresolved. CDR3 amino acids: CASTTRMGDDGYTF. For the CDR3, the DNA is TGTGCCAGCACTACCCGGATGGGCGATGATGGCTACACCTTC.